A single sample is the source of the 23 T cell receptor delta chains below, sequenced in a study of delta chains in infants with herpesvirus infections. Reverse transcription of PBMC RNA used primers specific for the gamma and delta chains. TCRdb re-called the RT-PCR reads using CATT. The sample holds 3,400 or so delta-chain clones, 30% to 35% seen once. This specimen consisted of peripheral blood, obtained at time point 3 of longitudinal follow-up. Receptors were obtained from a human donor who was a Ugandan infant, either HIV-exposed or HIV-unexposed (not recorded which).

The gene calls are TRDV1 and TRDJ1; 13 nucleotides match TRDD3. The J segment lost 1 base and the V segment lost 1 base, leaving 15 bases of the junction unmatched. The germline CDR1 and CDR2 sequences are TSWWSYY and QGS. CDR3 size: 21 residues. The DNA of the CDR3 is TGTGCTCTTGGGGAACCACCTAGGAGGGTTTACTGGGGGATACGCACCGATAAACTCATCTTT. Its protein product is CALGEPPRRVYWGIRTDKLIF.

By its share, this clone is medium-sized. The rearrangement uses TRDV1 and TRDJ1, with TRDD2 identical over 9 bases. The V and J ends lost 0 bases and 4 bases, in that order; junction bases with no gene match: 12. The CDR3 runs 18 residues. From germline, CDR1 is TSWWSYY and CDR2 QGS. CDR3 in amino acids: CALGELSLPTWGNDKLIF. The CDR3 nucleotides are TGTGCTCTTGGGGAACTAAGCCTTCCTACATGGGGGAACGATAAACTCATCTTT.

The table lists this clone with a few counts. The V call is TRDV1, the J call TRDJ1; 9 bases map to TRDD3. The length of the CDR3 is 27 residues. CDR1 and CDR2 (germline): TSWWSYY, QGS. V lost 3 bases, J lost 0 bases, and 38 bases stayed unmatched. The CDR3 loop reads CALGEPSFDSYSLVGDILTLYTDKLIF. The DNA of the CDR3 is TGTGCTCTTGGGGAGCCATCGTTCGATTCCTACTCCCTGGTGGGGGATATATTAACTCTTTACACCGATAAACTCATCTTT.

This clone was recorded a few times. The CDR3 loop is CASFGLATGAYWGIPDKLIF. The DNA of the CDR3 is TGTGCCTCGTTCGGATTAGCTACGGGTGCTTACTGGGGGATACCCGATAAACTCATCTTT. This sequence joins TRDV3 and TRDJ1, with 12 bases lining up with TRDD3. This CDR3 spans 20 amino acids. Germline CDR1 is TVYSNPD and CDR2 is GDNSRS (reference sequence). Trimming took 4 bases from V and 3 from J; bases not matched to a gene: 24. The whole variable domain, filled in from reference TRDV3 and TRDJ1, reads CDKVTQSSPDQTVASGSEVVLLCTYDTVYSNPDLFWYRIRPDYSFQFVFYGDNSRSEGADFTQGRFSVKHILTQKAFHLVISPVRTEDSATYYCASFGLATGAYWGIPDKLIFGKGTRVTVEP.

This chain connects TRDV1 to TRDJ1; 13 nucleotides line up with TRDD3. The germline CDR1 and CDR2 sequences are TSWWSYY and QGS. The CDR3 runs to 17 residues. V shed 9 bases and J 4 bases; nucleotides not matched to a gene: 14. CDR3 bases: TGTGCTCTAACGCCCTCTACTGGGGGATACGGAATCGATAAACTCATCTTT. Translating gives CALTPSTGGYGIDKLIF.

This clone has a handful of counts. The chain couples TRDV1 to TRDJ1; TRDD3 is a possible D gene (6 bases). V was cut by 0 bases and J by 3 bases, with 26 bases left in between. Germline V gives CDR1 TSWWSYY, CDR2 QGS. The CDR3 has 20 amino acids. The DNA for the CDR3 is TGTGCTCTTGGGGAACTCCGAGCGATAGTGGGGATGATAGAGGCCGATAAACTCATCTTT. Amino acid sequence: CALGELRAIVGMIEADKLIF.

This clone was seen only a few times. V and J are TRDV1 and TRDJ2; TRDD3 matches at 11 bases. The assigned J gene may be wrong: the sequence end matches TRDJ1 better. The CDR3 extends over 24 amino acids. The germline V gene encodes CDR1 TSWWSYY and CDR2 QGS. CDR3: CALGETPGLQYWGIKFMYTDKLIF. As DNA, the CDR3 is TGTGCTCTTGGGGAAACCCCCGGGCTCCAGTACTGGGGGATAAAGTTTATGTACACCGATAAACTCATCTTT.

Comments on this clone: Other DNA sequences in the sample encode the same CDR3. V usage is TRDV1 and J usage is TRDJ1, with D perhaps given as TRDD1 or TRDD3 (5 bases each). Deletions cut 2 bases from V and 0 bases from J, with 19 bases between. CDR3 length equals 18 residues. Germline CDR1 and CDR2: TSWWSYY and QGS. The CDR3 reads CALGEGFRGDSYTDKLIF. The CDR3, as DNA: TGTGCTCTTGGGGAAGGATTTAGGGGAGATAGTTACACCGATAAACTCATCTTT.

J is TRDJ1 and V is TRDV1, with TRDD3 matching over 10 bases. From germline, CDR1 is TSWWSYY and CDR2 QGS. V was pared by 0 bases and J by 0 bases, with 13 bases of the junction left unmatched. The CDR3 is 20 amino acids. In DNA, the CDR3 is TGTGCTCTTGGGGAACTCGGACCTTATATACTGGGGGATGACACCGATAAACTCATCTTT. This gives the protein CALGELGPYILGDDTDKLIF.

This clone came up a few times. The same CDR3 is also encoded by other DNA sequences in this sample. V gene TRDV2 combines with J gene TRDJ3; 10 bases match TRDD3. Trimming took 0 bases from V and 3 from J; bases not matched to a gene: 4. CDR3 length: 18 residues. Germline assignment: CDR1 GEAIGNYY and CDR2 EKD. The CDR3 DNA sequence: TGTGCCTGTGACACCGGGGGATACGCTAGCTGGGACACCCGACAGATGTTTTTC. Its translation is CACDTGGYASWDTRQMFF.

This clone has just one count. The chain uses TRDV1 and TRDJ1, with TRDD3 matching over 9 bases. CDR3 length equals 19 residues. Germline V gene data show CDR1 as TSWWSYY and CDR2 as QGS. V dropped 2 bases and J dropped 6; count of bases not matched to a gene: 19. In nucleotides, the CDR3 is TGTGCTCTTGGGGAATTTGGAGCTGGACCTTGGGGGATAACTAATAAACTCATCTTT. Amino acids: CALGEFGAGPWGITNKLIF.

This clone was counted between two and nine times. J is TRDJ1 and V is TRDV1; D perhaps matches TRDD3 (10 bases). This CDR3 is 28 amino acids long. The V end lost 5 bases, the J end lost 0 bases, and 52 bases lay between the germline ends. Germline CDR1 is TSWWSYY and CDR2 is QGS. The CDR3 nucleotides are TGTGCTCTTGGGTTAAGAACAACCAAAAATAGGCCTTCCTACGGGACTCGTGGGGGATACAACTACACCGATAAACTCATCTTT. This translates into CALGLRTTKNRPSYGTRGGYNYTDKLIF.

The rearrangement joins TRDV1 to TRDJ1, with 12 positions matching TRDD3. Germline values: CDR1 TSWWSYY, CDR2 QGS. This CDR3 contains 21 residues. The J segment lost 6 bases and the V segment lost 2 bases, leaving 22 bases of the junction unmatched. The chain's CDR3 is CALGENSAKFVLGDTMNKLIF. In DNA, the CDR3 is TGTGCTCTTGGGGAAAATTCGGCTAAATTCGTACTGGGGGATACAATGAATAAACTCATCTTT.

The chain links TRDV1 to TRDJ1; no clear D gene. The CDR3 spans 17 residues. The V and J ends lost 0 bases and 2 bases respectively, with 16 bases between them. The germline gives CDR1 TSWWSYY, CDR2 QGS. CDR3 protein: CALGELLIPLLTDKLIF. For the CDR3, the DNA is TGTGCTCTTGGGGAACTTTTGATCCCTCTCCTGACCGATAAACTCATCTTT.

In DNA, the CDR3 is TGTGCTCTTGGGGAACTAAGCCCCGCTACTGGGGGATACACCGATAAACTCATCTTT. Its protein is CALGELSPATGGYTDKLIF. The chain carries TRDV1 and TRDJ1; TRDD3 agrees at 10 bases. CDR1 is TSWWSYY and CDR2 is QGS in the germline V gene. Trimming took 0 bases from V and 0 from J; bases not matched to a gene: 10. CDR3 length: 19 amino acids.

The CDR3 nucleotides are TGTGCTCTTGGGGCCCCCTTGGGGTTCCTACGTCTACTCTGGGGGATACGCACCGATAAACTCATCTTT. As protein: CALGAPLGFLRLLWGIRTDKLIF. The gene calls are TRDV1 and TRDJ1, with 12 bases lining up with TRDD3. The CDR3 loop spans 23 amino acids. With 4 bases clipped from V and 1 base from J, the junction kept 25 bases outside the gene matches. Germline V lookup: CDR1 TSWWSYY, CDR2 QGS.

The J gene is TRDJ1, the V gene TRDV3; D is unclear. V was cut by 4 bases and J by 1 base, with 13 bases left in between. The CDR3 is made up of 13 amino acids. Per the germline V gene, CDR1 is TVYSNPD and CDR2 is GDNSRS (reference sequence). The CDR3 bases are TGTGCCTCCGCCGAGAGTCTCACCGATAAACTCATCTTT. Encoded protein: CASAESLTDKLIF.

In regard to this clone: A single base separates this from a much larger clone, so it may be a read error. This sample also contains other DNA sequences that code for the same CDR3. The chain links TRDV1 to TRDJ1; 9 bases line up with TRDD3. This CDR3 is 26 amino acids long. The germline gives CDR1 TSWWSYY, CDR2 QGS. V trimming: 0 bases; J trimming: 1 base; junction bases outside the gene matches: 33. The DNA for the CDR3 is TGTGCTCTTGGGGAACTGGGTCTCCCAGCAGCGACTGGGGGACCTACAACAGGGTCCATCACCGATAAACTCATCTTT. It specifies CALGELGLPAATGGPTTGSITDKLIF.

Sample share makes this clone medium-sized. The genes are TRDV1 and TRDJ1; 8 nucleotides line up with TRDD3. CDR3 length equals 22 residues. Germline V gene lookup returns CDR1 TSWWSYY and CDR2 QGS. V dropped 0 bases and J dropped 0; count of bases not matched to a gene: 21. The CDR3 sequence is CALGELPPSMTTGGSYTDKLIF. CDR3 nucleotide sequence: TGTGCTCTTGGGGAACTCCCTCCGAGTATGACTACTGGGGGTTCTTACACCGATAAACTCATCTTT.

This chain joins TRDV1 and TRDJ1; 11 bases match TRDD3. Unmatched junction bases numbered 9, after V lost 4 bases and J lost 2 bases. This CDR3 contains 17 residues. CDR1 is TSWWSYY and CDR2 is QGS in the germline V gene. CDR3: CALGVTTVGDTTDKLIF. The CDR3 nucleotides are TGTGCTCTTGGGGTCACTACGGTGGGGGATACGACCGATAAACTCATCTTT.

Turning to this clone: This may arise from a read error, as a much more abundant clone is one base away. V and J are TRAV38-2/DV8 and TRDJ1, with D possibly being TRDD2 or TRDD3 (7 bases each). The CDR3 sequence is 22 residues long. Between the trimmed V and J ends, which lost 2 bases and 0 bases, there was a span of 32 bases. Germline V gene data show CDR1 as TSESDYY and CDR2 as QEAYKQQN. CDR3 amino acids: CAYRSLFLRVLGMRRDTDKLIF. The CDR3 DNA is TGTGCTTATAGGAGTTTATTCCTACGAGTACTGGGGATGAGGAGGGACACCGATAAACTCATCTTT.

The V call is TRDV2, the J call TRDJ2; 12 bases map to TRDD3. Germline CDR1 is GEAIGNYY and CDR2 is EKD. The V segment lost 0 bases and the J segment 3 bases; nucleotides outside the gene matches: 7. The CDR3 covers 18 residues. The CDR3 DNA reads TGTGCCTGTGACACCCCTTTCCTGGGGGATACGCTGACAGCACAACTCTTCTTT. Translating it yields CACDTPFLGDTLTAQLFF.

Concerning this clone: A much larger clone is a single base away; this may be a read error. The J gene is TRDJ1, the V gene TRDV3; 8 nucleotides match TRDD3. V dropped 2 bases and J dropped 0; count of bases not matched to a gene: 8. CDR1 is TVYSNPD, CDR2 GDNSRS, per germline (reference sequence). The CDR3 runs to 15 residues. The CDR3 loop reads CAFLYWGQHTDKLIF. CDR3 sequence (DNA): TGTGCCTTTCTGTACTGGGGGCAACACACCGATAAACTCATCTTT.